Listed below are T cell receptor beta chains from one sample, sequenced in a study of cytomegalovirus exposure and HLA in healthy donors. Only in-frame clones appear in the TCRdb table, and some are missing; sequencing was by immunoSEQ multiplex PCR. The table shows 150,000 to 200,000 clones, with approximately 79% occurring only once. The sequenced sample consisted of PBMCs. The receptors shown here come from a male donor in good health and CMV-seronegative. The CDR3 runs from the conserved cysteine through the conserved F or W. Each record gives: CDR3 protein, CDR3 DNA, D gene, V gene, clone size, J gene. D genes are given only for firm matches. Size is stated for part of the rows, as once, few or many counts, or as a class when the clone is expanded.

CATQTGMQETQYF TGTGCCACGCAAACAGGGATGCAGGAGACCCAGTACTTC NA TRBV19 NA TRBJ2-5
CASSPPGGVIGYTF TGTGCCAGCAGTCCTCCGGGAGGGGTGATTGGCTACACCTTC NA TRBV25-1 NA TRBJ1-2
CASSSGRDRKNSPLHF TGTGCCAGTAGCTCGGGGCGGGACAGAAAAAATTCACCCCTCCACTTT TRBD1 TRBV19 NA TRBJ1-6
CASSSPGGYGYTF TGTGCCAGCAGCTCCCCCGGGGGCTATGGCTACACCTTC NA TRBV7-2 NA TRBJ1-2
CASSPWLSSYNEQFF TGTGCCAGCAGTCCCTGGTTGAGCTCCTACAATGAGCAGTTCTTC NA TRBV2 NA TRBJ2-1
CASTTQTGGVQPQHF TGTGCCAGCACCACGCAAACAGGGGGTGTTCAGCCCCAGCATTTT TRBD1 TRBV6-1 few TRBJ1-5
CASRGTGVNEKLFF TGTGCCAGCAGGGGGACAGGGGTGAATGAAAAACTGTTTTTT TRBD1 TRBV2 NA TRBJ1-4
CASSLVAGGSYEQYF TGTGCCAGCAGTTTGGTAGCGGGGGGCTCCTACGAGCAGTACTTC TRBD2 TRBV27 NA TRBJ2-7
CASSLGQFYEQYF TGTGCCAGCTCGCTCGGACAATTCTACGAGCAGTACTTC NA TRBV18 NA TRBJ2-7
CSVVPGGSYGYTF TGCAGCGTTGTACCAGGGGGCAGCTATGGCTACACCTTC TRBD1 TRBV29-1 NA TRBJ1-2
CASTPTGTGSYEQYF TGTGCCAGCACCCCGACCGGGACAGGGTCCTACGAGCAGTACTTC TRBD1 TRBV7-8 NA TRBJ2-7
CASRGQAGYGYTF TGTGCCAGCAGAGGACAGGCAGGGTATGGCTACACCTTC TRBD1 TRBV9 few TRBJ1-2
CASSPSGNRGGRETQYF TGTGCCAGCAGCCCCAGCGGGAACCGGGGGGGCAGGGAGACCCAGTACTTC TRBD2 TRBV7-2 NA TRBJ2-5